This T cell receptor beta chain was recovered during a study of a mutant IDH1 vaccine in newly diagnosed glioma. Study context: Treatment recipients were approximately 62% male and about 40% female, and their mean age was roughly 40 years. Former treatment meant radiotherapy, temozolomide, or both; the majority had gotten both. At week 35 came visit V12, and visit V13 followed at week 47.

Some clones are missing from TCRdb's copy, which holds only in-frame ones; the method was immunoSEQ multiplex PCR. The sample includes roughly 60,000 clones, roughly 71% of them seen just once. Time point defined: week 35, safety follow-up. Vaccination used 300 ug of mutant IDH1 20-mer peptide per dose, with topical imiquimod. Eight vaccine injections were given to patients in weeks 1, 3, 5, 7, 11, 15, 19 and 23. This CDR3 spans 15 amino acids. V shed 4 bases and J shed 1 base, with 14 bases lying between them. The germline CDR1 and CDR2 sequences are SGHAT and FQDESV (reference sequence). Remarks on this clone: No antigen is known for it.

This clonotype was obtained from a man aged 45-65 years with glioma. The gene calls are TRBV11-1 and TRBJ2-7; tentatively, D is TRBD1 (5 bases). The sequencing used PBMCs, collected from a glioma patient whose treatment included an IDH1 peptide vaccine. Here the CDR3 DNA reads TGTGCCAGCAGCTCAGGGCAGGACCTTTCCTACGAGCAGTACTTC. Residues: CASSSGQDLSYEQYF. The whole variable domain, filled in from reference TRBV11-1 and TRBJ2-7, reads EAEVAQSPRYKITEKSQAVAFWCDPISGHATLYWYRQILGQGPELLVQFQDESVVDDSQLPKDRFSAERLKGVDSTLKIQPAELGDSAMYLCASSSGQDLSYEQYFGPGTRLTVT.